The T cell receptor beta chain under discussion was sequenced for a study of neurological immune-mediated disorders (dated by TCRdb to between 2017 and 2020). About the investigation overall: Among the roughly 34 multiple sclerosis patients, relapsing-remitting MS was present in around 31 and secondary progressive MS was present in 3. Peripheral blood TCR-beta repertoires from patients with HTLV-I-associated myelopathy (HAM/TSP), patients with multiple sclerosis, and healthy controls were compared in the study using UMI-based sequencing. The 90 to 110 TCR-beta libraries covered PBMC samples along with longitudinal samples, technical triplicates, and paired sorted CD4+ and CD8+ T-cell subsets. Of the approximately 68 subjects in the cohort, about 14 were HAM/TSP patients, some 34 were multiple sclerosis patients, and 20 were healthy controls. Results and caveats for the whole study, not just this receptor: Phylogenetic analysis grouped repertoires from 18 of 34 MS patients into a cluster of related CDR3 sequences, suggesting a possible repertoire-level signature. TCR clonal expansion was highest in HAM/TSP patients and lowest in MS patients, with MS patients falling below even healthy controls. No clinical or MRI features were associated with the MS cluster, and the authors said that larger cohorts are needed. No identical CDR3 amino acid sequences were shared among expanded clones across subjects, suggesting private TCR-beta repertoires in all groups.

Libraries from unsorted PBMCs were made from 2 million PBMCs kept in RNAlater at -80 degrees C until RNA extraction. Multiple sclerosis patients were enrolled in a US clinical protocol under which disease progression was evaluated by magnetic resonance imaging. Peripheral blood was subjected to Ficoll-Hypaque density gradient centrifugation to isolate PBMCs, which were then cryopreserved in liquid nitrogen. Worth noting for this clonotype: Its antigen remains unidentified. No much larger clonotype is one base removed from it; base qualities were not supplied.

cDNA was synthesized by template-switch 5'RACE using a primer with a 10-nucleotide random unique molecular identifier that tagged each TCR transcript. Each sequencing run produced over 170 million TCR-beta sequences covering 15-18 subjects. Total RNA was extracted with the RNeasy kit. The KAPA Real-time Library Amplification kit was used to amplify TCR-beta VDJ regions with primers targeting the TCR constant region and the 5'RACE anchor. Sample indexes and Illumina adaptors were added in a first PCR, and a second PCR then increased library yield. After purification with Ampure beads, the TCR product of roughly 650 bp was size-selected on a 2% E-gel SizeSelection system. Before pooling, library quality was checked on a Bioanalyzer, concentration was measured with Qubit, and libraries were quantified with the Kapa Library Quantification kit. An Illumina HiSeq 2500 was used to sequence the libraries paired-end at 2 x 150 bp. To increase sequence diversity, about 25-31% phiX was spiked into each library pool. The authors' analysis ran thus. The quality-filtered reads were processed with the UMI-based MiGEC pipeline, whose error correction step removed more than 75% of the raw TCR sequences. IMGT germline references were used for aligning VDJ genes, and each clonotype was defined as a unique CDR3 amino acid sequence together with its V-J genes. Clonal expansion, Shannon diversity and CDR3 relatedness were evaluated with VDJtools (CalcPairwiseDistances, ClusterSamples), while phylogenetic trees were built in CLCbio workbench. Using coefficient-of-variation modelling across technical triplicates, the study counted a clone as expanded if it had at least 8 unique UMIs. The raw public reads went through TCRdb reprocessing: fastp at Q25, MiXCR clone calling, in-frame beta chains kept. All rows with the same CDR3 protein become a single entry with the most common DNA and genes. The V and J calls were determined by TCRdb, not by the authors. In this sample the table shows about 52,000 distinct CDR3 sequences, roughly 4% of which occur a single time. The ten largest make up approximately 1.6% of the sample.

From the cysteine up to the phenylalanine, the CDR3 has a length of 12 residues. Only the CDR3 DNA stays, 36 bases, in frame from base 1. For CDR1 and CDR2, the germline V gene lists SQVTM and ANQGSEA. Trimming takes 6 bases from V and 6 bases from J, and the germline ends sit 14 bases apart. This sequence originates from a man aged 25-45 years with multiple sclerosis. The chain is encoded by TRBV29-1 joined to TRBJ1-1, with TRBD1 tentatively as D gene (5 bases match). Sequencing was performed on PBMCs. This receptor carries the CDR3 CSVGGERAEAFF. In nucleotide form, the sequence is TGCAGCGTGGGGGGGGAAAGGGCTGAAGCTTTCTTT.